This TCR beta chain was sequenced in a study of cytomegalovirus exposure and HLA in healthy donors. Overall study: According to later analysis, the same platform produced the 120 or so validation and several hundred first-cohort repertoires.

From the 120-subject validation cohort, which was separate from the roughly 700-subject first cohort, the donors were drawn. CDR3 length: 16 amino acids. Germline V gene data show CDR1 as LNHNV and CDR2 as YYDKDF (reference sequence). V shed 4 bases and J 0 bases; nucleotides not matched to a gene: 6. TCRdb's copy holds only in-frame clones and misses some; the assay was immunoSEQ multiplex PCR. The data show over 100,000 clones, roughly 89% seen once. Turning to this clone: What it binds is not known.

Study-level points and caveats: For cytomegalovirus status, the classifier reportedly gave diagnoses with high specificity and sensitivity. Some TCR beta chains (roughly 150 of them) were listed as cytomegalovirus-associated.

Sequenced input: PBMCs. This rearrangement joins TRBV15 to TRBJ1-3; 7 bases match TRBD1. This sequence was found in a woman between 18 and 29 years old in good health and CMV-seronegative. Here the CDR3 reads CATSNKGTASGNTIYF. The CDR3 nucleotides read TGTGCCACCAGCAACAAAGGGACAGCCTCTGGAAACACCATATATTTT.